The 31 T cell receptor beta chains below were found in one sample sequenced in a study of cytomegalovirus exposure and HLA in healthy donors. The PCR was carried out with 60 Vbeta primers and 13 Jbeta primers. Only in-frame clones appear in the TCRdb table, and some are missing; sequencing was by immunoSEQ multiplex PCR. This table holds over 150,000 clones, roughly 80% found once. The sequencing sample was made of PBMCs. Receptor source: a human donor in good health.

This sequence joins TRBV27 and TRBJ1-2, with TRBD1 identical over 7 bases. Germline values: CDR1 MNHEY, CDR2 SMNVEV (reference sequence). V lost 6 bases and J lost 3; bases outside the gene matches: 7. This CDR3 has 14 amino acids. The CDR3 nucleotides read TGTGCCAGCAGCTCAGAGACAGGGTACTATGGCTACACCTTC. The encoded protein is CASSSETGYYGYTF.

The chain couples TRBV6-5 to TRBJ2-5, with D unclear. The CDR3 runs to 13 residues. The germline V gene has CDR1 MNHEY and CDR2 SVGAGI. Trimming removed 6 bases from V and 0 bases from J, with 8 bases in between. The CDR3 loop reads CASSYMYQETQYF. The CDR3 nucleotides read TGTGCCAGCAGCTATATGTACCAAGAGACCCAGTACTTC.

The chain uses TRBV10-3 and TRBJ2-7, with 7 nucleotides matching TRBD1. The CDR3 has 15 residues. V shed 2 bases and J 2 bases; nucleotides not matched to a gene: 6. Germline V gives CDR1 ENHRY, CDR2 SYGVKD. The CDR3: CAISEAGTAPYEQYF. CDR3 coding DNA: TGTGCCATCAGTGAGGCCGGGACAGCTCCCTACGAGCAGTACTTC.

The genes are TRBV9 and TRBJ1-6, with TRBD1 matching over 8 bases. V gave up 4 bases and J gave up 13 bases; unmatched junction bases: 4. The CDR3 has 12 amino acids. The germline CDR1 and CDR2 sequences are SGDLS and YYNGEE. For the CDR3, the DNA is TGTGCCAGCAGCTTGACAGGGGACCCCCTCCACTTT. Encoded protein: CASSLTGDPLHF.

V and J are TRBV6-5 and TRBJ2-2; D uncertain. The CDR3 spans 15 residues. Trimming stripped 6 bases from V and 0 bases from J, with 11 bases between. CDR1 is MNHEY, CDR2 SVGAGI, per germline. The CDR3 loop is CASSPRSTNTGELFF. The CDR3 nucleotides read TGTGCCAGCAGCCCCAGGTCCACGAACACCGGGGAGCTGTTTTTT.

This chain links TRBV7-2 with TRBJ1-4; D may be TRBD1 (6 bases). CDR1 SGHTA and CDR2 FQGNSA come from the germline V gene. This CDR3 comprises 14 residues. Deletions cut 5 bases from V and 8 bases from J, with 15 bases between. This CDR3 is CASSGGGRTEKLFF. Written as DNA, the CDR3 is TGTGCCAGCAGCGGCGGGGGCAGAACGGAAAAACTGTTTTTT.

The genes are TRBV2 and TRBJ2-5; TRBD2 matches 10 bases. The CDR3 is 15 amino acids. The germline CDR1 and CDR2 sequences are SNHLY and FYNNEI. V was clipped by 6 bases and J by 0 bases; unmatched bases: 4. CDR3 residues: CASRGAGGYQETQYF. CDR3 sequence (DNA): TGTGCCAGCAGGGGAGCGGGGGGGTACCAAGAGACCCAGTACTTC.

Only a few counts were recorded for this clone. This sequence joins TRBV6-5 and TRBJ2-7; 10 nucleotides match TRBD1. V dropped 3 bases and J dropped 5; count of bases not matched to a gene: 4. CDR1 MNHEY and CDR2 SVGAGI come from the germline V gene. The CDR3 length is 14 residues. CDR3 region: CASSYRDRGHEQYF. The CDR3 coding sequence is TGTGCCAGCAGTTATAGGGACAGGGGCCACGAGCAGTACTTC.

V gene TRBV7-2 combines with J gene TRBJ1-6, with 7 nucleotides matching TRBD1. The germline CDR1 and CDR2 sequences are SGHTA and FQGNSA. CDR3 length: 16 residues. Losses at the gene ends were 5 bases for V and 0 bases for J; bases not matched to a gene: 4. For the CDR3, the DNA is TGTGCCAGCAGCCCTCGGACAGGCTCCTATAATTCACCCCTCCACTTT. Amino acids: CASSPRTGSYNSPLHF.

This clone was counted a few times. This chain uses TRBV6-6 with TRBJ2-2; TRBD2 aligns across 12 bases. CDR3 length: 16 amino acids. Germline CDR1 MNHNY, CDR2 SVGAGI (reference sequence). J gave up 7 bases and V 5 bases, and 8 bases lay outside the gene matches. For the CDR3, the DNA is TGTGCCAGCAGTCAGTCTAGCGGGGGGGCCGTCGGGGAGCTGTTTTTT. Its translation: CASSQSSGGAVGELFF.

The V and J genes are TRBV27 and TRBJ1-1; 9 bases are a match to TRBD1. Germline values: CDR1 MNHEY, CDR2 SMNVEV (reference sequence). The CDR3 runs 17 residues. J gave up 2 bases and V 2 bases, and 9 bases lay outside the gene matches. As DNA, the CDR3 is TGTGCCAGCAGTTTAGTAATAGGACAGGGGAGAAACACTGAAGCTTTCTTT. It translates to CASSLVIGQGRNTEAFF.

This chain connects TRBV10-3 to TRBJ1-1, with 7 bases that match TRBD1. J lost 1 base, V lost 11 bases, and 7 bases had no gene match. Germline V gives CDR1 ENHRY, CDR2 SYGVKD. CDR3 size: 13 residues. The DNA of the CDR3 is TGTGCCTCCCAAGGGGGCGGGAACACTGAAGCTTTCTTT. Protein sequence: CASQGGGNTEAFF.

This clone was found once. V usage is TRBV9 and J usage is TRBJ1-2; maybe TRBD1 (5 bases). The V end was cut by 9 bases, the J end by 8 bases, with 20 bases between. This CDR3 contains 13 residues. Germline loops: CDR1 SGDLS, CDR2 YYNGEE. The CDR3 DNA sequence: TGTGCCACCTCCAACGGGGGAAATAGGGGCTACACCTTC. Protein: CATSNGGNRGYTF.

This rearrangement joins TRBV7-2 to TRBJ1-1, with D tentatively TRBD1 (5 bases). The germline gives CDR1 SGHTA, CDR2 FQGNSA. The CDR3 totals 13 residues. Trimming removed 5 bases at V and 9 bases at J, with 16 bases between. CDR3 sequence reads: CASSESRGVQAFF. The CDR3 DNA reads TGTGCCAGCAGCGAATCTCGGGGGGTCCAAGCTTTCTTT.

V is TRBV4-3 and J is TRBJ2-7, with D possibly TRBD2 on 5 matching bases. The germline gives CDR1 LGHNA, CDR2 YSLEER. V dropped 0 bases and J dropped 2 bases, with 11 bases sitting between them. CDR3 length equals 15 residues. The CDR3 loop is CASSQETGKTYEQYF. For the CDR3, the DNA is TGCGCCAGCAGCCAAGAAACCGGGAAGACCTACGAGCAGTACTTC.

The rearrangement joins TRBV9 to TRBJ1-2, with 9 nucleotides matching TRBD1. Germline values: CDR1 SGDLS, CDR2 YYNGEE. There are 12 residues in the CDR3. Unmatched junction bases numbered 0, after V lost 2 bases and J lost 7 bases. This CDR3 is CASSVTGGGYTF. In DNA, the CDR3 is TGTGCCAGCAGCGTGACAGGGGGTGGCTACACCTTC.

The chain links TRBV7-9 to TRBJ1-5, with 10 bases lining up with TRBD1. V was pared by 5 bases and J by 3 bases, with 4 bases of the junction left unmatched. Germline V gene data show CDR1 as SEHNR and CDR2 as FQNEAQ (reference sequence). This CDR3 region has 15 residues. CDR3 sequence (DNA): TGTGCCAGCAGCACGGGACAGGGGAACAATCAGCCCCAGCATTTT. Protein product: CASSTGQGNNQPQHF.

The chain employs TRBV11-2 and TRBJ2-7, with 9 bases fitting TRBD1. V lost 1 base to trimming and J lost 2 bases; unmatched junction nucleotides: 3. This CDR3 comprises 15 residues. Germline V lookup: CDR1 SGHAT, CDR2 FQNNGV. The CDR3 DNA sequence: TGTGCCAGCAGCTTAGTACAGGGGGCTACCTACGAGCAGTACTTC. This sequence encodes CASSLVQGATYEQYF.

V and J are TRBV7-9 and TRBJ1-4; weak D call: TRBD1 (6 bases). V was trimmed by 5 bases and J by 6 bases, leaving 16 bases between them. The CDR3 contains 15 residues. Germline values: CDR1 SEHNR, CDR2 FQNEAQ (reference sequence). CDR3 protein: CASSPRQGFYEKLFF. DNA for the CDR3: TGTGCCAGCAGCCCCCGCCAGGGGTTTTATGAAAAACTGTTTTTT.

The chain recombines TRBV12-5 with TRBJ2-6; TRBD1 matches 7 bases. J was trimmed by 0 bases and V by 5 bases; bases with no gene match: 4. The CDR3 length is 16 residues. CDR1 and CDR2 from the germline V gene are LGHNT and FRNRAP. The CDR3 bases are TGTGCTAGTGGTACCTCAGGGGGCTCTGGGGCCAACGTCCTGACTTTC. Its translation: CASGTSGGSGANVLTF.

The V call is TRBV5-1, the J call TRBJ2-5; D is unclear. Germline loops: CDR1 SGHRS, CDR2 YFSETQ. V lost 4 bases, J lost 3 bases, and 10 bases lay in between. The CDR3 is 13 amino acids. This CDR3 reads CASSHLVEETQYF. The CDR3 DNA is TGCGCCAGCAGCCACTTGGTTGAAGAGACCCAGTACTTC.

The V and J genes are TRBV19 and TRBJ1-5; a possible D gene is TRBD1 (5 bases). Looked up from germline, CDR1 is LNHDA and CDR2 is SQIVND (reference sequence). The V and J ends lost 1 base and 2 bases respectively, with 9 bases between them. CDR3 length: 15 amino acids. CDR3 in DNA: TGTGCCAGTAGTATAGGGGGCGGGGGCAATCAGCCCCAGCATTTT. As protein: CASSIGGGGNQPQHF.

V and J are TRBV11-2 and TRBJ1-5, with D unclear. The CDR3 runs 18 residues. Germline loops: CDR1 SGHAT, CDR2 FQNNGV. Trimming removed 4 bases from V and 1 base from J, with 20 bases in between. CDR3 DNA sequence: TGTGCCAGCAGCTCCAACTCCTCCGACACAGCAAGCAATCAGCCCCAGCATTTT. This sequence encodes CASSSNSSDTASNQPQHF.

The chain joins TRBV7-2 to TRBJ1-2; D is perhaps TRBD1 (6 bases). Germline V gene lookup returns CDR1 SGHTA and CDR2 FQGNSA. V was cut by 4 bases and J by 4 bases, with 19 bases left in between. This CDR3 is 16 amino acids long. CDR3 protein: CASSSFRDTIGYGYTF. CDR3 nucleotides: TGTGCCAGCAGCTCCTTCCGGGACACTATTGGCTATGGCTACACCTTC.

This chain uses TRBV4-1 with TRBJ1-5; TRBD1 agrees at 7 bases. The ends lost 0 bases at V and 3 bases at J; junction bases unmatched: 8. Germline assignment: CDR1 MGHRA and CDR2 YSYEKL. CDR3 length: 17 residues. Here the CDR3 reads CASSQDISTGLNQPQHF. DNA of the CDR3: TGCGCCAGCAGCCAAGATATCTCGACAGGGCTCAATCAGCCCCAGCATTTT.

V is TRBV6-5 and J is TRBJ2-7, with 11 bases fitting TRBD1. Germline CDR1 reads MNHEY; CDR2 reads SVGAGI. The CDR3 contains 16 residues. The V gene end was trimmed by 3 bases and the J gene end by 2 bases; junction bases not matched to a gene: 6. The CDR3: CASSYKPGQGAYEQYF. CDR3 DNA sequence: TGTGCCAGCAGTTATAAACCGGGACAGGGGGCCTACGAGCAGTACTTC.

The CDR3 region has the DNA TGTGCCAGCAGCTCGGACAGCCTCTCGGGTAATTCACCCCTCCACTTT. Its translation: CASSSDSLSGNSPLHF. The rearrangement joins TRBV7-9 to TRBJ1-6; tentative D call: TRBD1 (6 bases). This CDR3 has 16 residues. Trimming shortened V by 4 bases and J by 6 bases, and 16 bases separated the two germline ends. In germline, CDR1 is SEHNR, CDR2 FQNEAQ (reference sequence).

The rearrangement links TRBV19 to TRBJ1-4; D is perhaps TRBD1 (5 bases). The V gene's germline CDR1 is LNHDA and CDR2 SQIVND (reference sequence). CDR3 length: 13 amino acids. V gave up 3 bases and J gave up 8 bases, with 10 bases separating them. This chain's CDR3 is CASSISGREKLFF. For the CDR3, the DNA is TGTGCCAGTAGTATTTCAGGGCGAGAAAAACTGTTTTTT.

The chain joins TRBV4-2 to TRBJ2-5; 7 bases agree with TRBD1. The V and J ends lost 0 bases and 3 bases, in that order; junction bases with no gene match: 4. Germline values: CDR1 LGHNA, CDR2 YNFKEQ. CDR3 size: 15 residues. The CDR3 DNA reads as TGTGCCAGCAGCCAAGATTCCAGGGGGAAAGAGACCCAGTACTTC. It codes for CASSQDSRGKETQYF.

The chain couples TRBV25-1 to TRBJ1-4; D uncertain. Trimming cost V 4 bases and J 7 bases, with 10 bases left between them. Germline V gene data show CDR1 as MGHDK and CDR2 as SYGVNS. CDR3 length: 13 amino acids. The CDR3 here is CASSGASGEKLFF. For the CDR3, the DNA is TGTGCCAGCAGTGGGGCAAGTGGTGAAAAACTGTTTTTT.

V usage is TRBV7-2 and J usage is TRBJ2-3; D is uncertain. The CDR3 runs 14 residues. Germline loops: CDR1 SGHTA, CDR2 FQGNSA. The germline V and J ends were trimmed by 5 bases and 4 bases, with 13 bases remaining between them. The DNA for the CDR3 is TGTGCCAGCAGCCCACTATTCTTAGCAGATACGCAGTATTTT. Translating gives CASSPLFLADTQYF.